The TCR beta chain under discussion was sequenced for a study of human T cells and chemical hapten exposure. For the study at large: Patients, largely female, had alopecia areata, totalis or universalis. Overall study findings and caveats: Patch test score was positively correlated with the counts of PT1 expanded TCRs.

Regarding this clonotype: Its antigen is unknown.

CDR3 length: 14 amino acids. The V end was cut by 6 bases, the J end by 1 base, with 9 bases between. The germline gives CDR1 MNHNY, CDR2 SVGAGI (reference sequence). Time point in this sample: patch test 1, 2 weeks after DPC sensitization. The treatment denotes: therapeutic diphenylcyclopropenone sensitization with weekly scalp DPC. TCRdb re-called the RACE reads with MiXCR, one entry per CDR3 protein. The profile shows 150,000 to 200,000 distinct CDR3 sequences, approximately 20% of them singletons. The receptor's source is a woman between 45 and 65 years old with alopecia areata. Some clones in this sample may be carry-over from other donors' samples. The sample consisted of whole blood, taken in connection with sensitization to the hapten diphenylcyclopropenone (DPC). The chain couples TRBV6-6 to TRBJ2-2; D may be TRBD2 (5 bases). The CDR3 nucleotides are TGTGCCAGCAGCTGGGCGGGGAACACCGGGGAGCTGTTTTTT. Translated, it gives CASSWAGNTGELFF.